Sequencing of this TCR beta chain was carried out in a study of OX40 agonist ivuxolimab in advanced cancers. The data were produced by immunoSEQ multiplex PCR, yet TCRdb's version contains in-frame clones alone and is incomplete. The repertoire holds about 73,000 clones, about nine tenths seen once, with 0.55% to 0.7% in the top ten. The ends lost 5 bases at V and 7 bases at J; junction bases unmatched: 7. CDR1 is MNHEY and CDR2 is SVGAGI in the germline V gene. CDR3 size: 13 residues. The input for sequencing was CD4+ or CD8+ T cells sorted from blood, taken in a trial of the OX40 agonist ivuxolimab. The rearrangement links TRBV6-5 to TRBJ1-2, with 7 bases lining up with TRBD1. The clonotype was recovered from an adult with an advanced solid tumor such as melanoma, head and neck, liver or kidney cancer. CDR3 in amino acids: CASSRQGSGGYTF. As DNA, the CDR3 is TGTGCCAGCAGTCGACAGGGTTCCGGTGGCTACACCTTC.